Listed below are T cell receptor beta chains from one sample, sequenced in a study of blood T cells in healthy people across ages. TCRdb reprocessed the 5' RACE reads via MiXCR and lists one record per CDR3 protein. The table shows some 880,000 distinct CDR3 sequences, with around 36% occurring only once. Sequenced input: blood. The source of these receptors is a man younger than 35 in good health. CDR3s include the opening cysteine and the closing phenylalanine or tryptophan. D genes are given only for firm matches. The size of a clone is reported for some rows only, either as once, few or many, or as a class for expanded clones.

J gene,D gene,clone size,V gene,CDR3 protein,CDR3 DNA
TRBJ2-3,.,.,TRBV5-1,CASSGAGTTSTDTQYF,TGCGCCAGCAGCGGTGCCGGGACGACTAGCACAGATACGCAGTATTTT
TRBJ2-1,TRBD1,.,TRBV12-3/TRBV12-4,CASSPGQTLYNEQFF,TGTGCCAGCAGCCCGGGACAGACTCTCTACAATGAGCAGTTCTTC
TRBJ2-1,TRBD1,.,TRBV27,CASSLLGDRAYNEQFF,TGTGCCAGCAGTTTATTAGGGGACAGGGCTTACAATGAGCAGTTCTTC
TRBJ1-2,TRBD1,few,TRBV7-8,CASSLHRGQGSGYTF,TGTGCCAGCAGCTTACACAGGGGGCAAGGCTCTGGCTACACCTTC
TRBJ2-3,TRBD2,.,TRBV7-2,CASSFAGGPDTQYF,TGTGCCAGCAGCTTTGCGGGGGGGCCAGATACGCAGTATTTT
TRBJ2-1,.,few,TRBV5-1,CASRPSSPKASEQFF,TGCGCCAGCAGACCCTCATCGCCAAAGGCCAGCGAGCAGTTCTTC
TRBJ1-2,.,few,TRBV25-1,CASSPPANYGYTF,TGTGCCAGCAGCCCCCCGGCTAACTATGGCTACACCTTC
TRBJ2-7,.,many,TRBV25-1,CASSKGNEQYF,TGTGCCAGCAGTAAGGGGAACGAGCAGTACTTC
TRBJ2-5,TRBD1,few,TRBV12-3/TRBV12-4,CASRNRDRKNEQYF,TGTGCCAGCAGGAACCGGGACAGAAAGAATGAGCAGTACTTC
TRBJ2-3,.,.,TRBV5-6,CASSLVAGQRTDTQYF,TGTGCCAGCAGCTTGGTGGCAGGGCAGAGGACAGATACGCAGTATTTT
TRBJ2-5,.,few,TRBV7-8,CASSNKETQYF,TGTGCCAGCAGCAACAAAGAGACCCAGTACTTC
TRBJ1-2,.,few,TRBV5-6,CASSLWRTGAGYTF,TGTGCCAGCAGCTTGTGGAGGACCGGAGCGGGCTACACCTTC
TRBJ1-1,.,.,TRBV5-1,CASSLTDNTEAFF,TGCGCCAGCAGTCTTACTGATAACACTGAAGCTTTCTTT
TRBJ2-3,.,.,TRBV2,CASRGDGLGDTQYF,TGTGCCAGCAGGGGCGACGGTCTCGGGGATACGCAGTATTTT
TRBJ2-4,.,many,TRBV5-1,CASSLNVLTKNIQYF,TGCGCCAGCAGCTTGAATGTTTTAACCAAAAACATTCAGTACTTC
TRBJ2-7,.,few,TRBV6-2/TRBV6-3,CASSHTGTRNEQYF,TGTGCCAGCAGCCACACGGGGACAAGAAACGAGCAGTACTTC
TRBJ1-2,.,.,TRBV3-1,CASSRQQGTNYGYTF,TGTGCCAGCAGCCGACAACAGGGAACGAACTATGGCTACACCTTC
TRBJ2-1,TRBD2,many,TRBV5-1,CASSTGGENEQFF,TGCGCCAGCAGCACCGGGGGGGAAAATGAGCAGTTCTTC
TRBJ1-6,TRBD1,.,TRBV25-1,CASSDWGQGDSPLHF,TGTGCCAGCAGTGACTGGGGACAGGGGGATTCACCCCTCCACTTT
TRBJ2-5,TRBD1,.,TRBV20-1,CSARAGPGTGREQYF,TGCAGTGCTAGAGCCGGGCCCGGGACAGGAAGGGAGCAGTACTTC
TRBJ1-4,.,few,TRBV20-1,CSARAGGEKLFF,TGCAGTGCGAGGGCCGGAGGAGAAAAACTGTTTTTT
TRBJ1-2,.,many,TRBV20-1,CSARDSLGEALYGYTF,TGCAGTGCTAGAGACAGCCTCGGGGAGGCCCTTTATGGCTACACCTTC
TRBJ2-3,.,many,TRBV12-3/TRBV12-4,CASSFGGGDTQYF,TGTGCCAGCAGTTTCGGAGGAGGCGATACGCAGTATTTT
TRBJ2-3,.,.,TRBV27,CASSLTLGSTDTQYF,TGTGCCAGCAGTTTAACTTTGGGGAGCACAGATACGCAGTATTTT
TRBJ2-1,TRBD1,few,TRBV28,CASSWAGGSPSGEQFF,TGTGCCAGCAGTTGGGCAGGGGGCTCTCCGTCCGGTGAGCAGTTCTTC
TRBJ2-4,TRBD2,few,TRBV12-3/TRBV12-4,CASSFGLAGGLKNIQYF,TGTGCCAGCAGTTTCGGGCTAGCGGGGGGCCTTAAAAACATTCAGTACTTC
TRBJ2-7,.,.,TRBV7-2,CASSLLRAGPYEQYF,TGTGCCAGCAGCTTATTGCGAGCGGGCCCCTACGAGCAGTACTTC
TRBJ2-2,.,.,TRBV7-2,CASSLEGRDTGELFF,TGTGCCAGCAGCTTGGAGGGGCGCGACACCGGGGAGCTGTTTTTT
TRBJ1-6,.,.,TRBV18,CASSPVPGKNSPLHF,TGTGCCAGCTCACCGGTTCCAGGGAAAAATTCACCCCTCCACTTT
TRBJ1-2,TRBD1,.,TRBV7-2,CASSPLPKGQGHGYTF,TGTGCCAGCAGCCCCTTACCCAAGGGACAGGGACATGGCTACACCTTC
TRBJ2-3,.,.,TRBV7-2,CASSLVAGWVTDTQYF,TGTGCCAGCAGCTTAGTGGCGGGGTGGGTCACAGATACGCAGTATTTT
TRBJ2-1,TRBD1,.,TRBV29-1,CSGIDRGPVDEQFF,TGCAGCGGAATAGACAGGGGGCCGGTCGATGAGCAGTTCTTC
TRBJ2-1,.,many,TRBV19,CASSGSSYNEQFF,TGTGCCAGCTCCGGGAGTTCCTACAATGAGCAGTTCTTC
TRBJ2-1,.,.,TRBV7-2,CASSSQGFEQFF,TGTGCCAGCAGCTCCCAGGGGTTTGAGCAGTTCTTC
TRBJ2-2,TRBD1,.,TRBV10-3,CAISLGGQGTGELFF,TGTGCCATCAGTTTGGGAGGACAGGGGACCGGGGAGCTGTTTTTT
TRBJ2-7,.,few,TRBV27,CASSPGHQGNEQYF,TGTGCCAGCAGTCCGGGGCACCAGGGCAACGAGCAGTACTTC
TRBJ2-3,TRBD1,few,TRBV6-8,CAGTPRTGGMEGDTQYF,TGTGCCGGCACTCCTAGGACAGGGGGAATGGAAGGAGATACGCAGTATTTT
TRBJ1-2,TRBD1,many,TRBV5-1,CASSLEAQGASANYGYTF,TGCGCCAGCAGCTTGGAAGCCCAGGGGGCTTCAGCTAACTATGGCTACACCTTC
TRBJ2-1,TRBD1,.,TRBV12-3/TRBV12-4,CASSTMGQGLYNEQFF,TGTGCCAGCAGCACAATGGGACAGGGGCTGTACAATGAGCAGTTCTTC
TRBJ1-2,.,.,TRBV20-1,CSARGTATVGGYTF,TGCAGTGCTAGAGGGACAGCAACAGTGGGCGGCTACACCTTC
TRBJ2-5,.,few,TRBV12-3/TRBV12-4,CASSPVGMQETQYF,TGTGCCAGCAGTCCCGTGGGGATGCAAGAGACCCAGTACTTC
TRBJ1-2,.,few,TRBV6-5,CASSYRDGPNYGYTF,TGTGCCAGCAGTTACAGGGACGGTCCTAACTATGGCTACACCTTC
TRBJ2-7,TRBD2,.,TRBV28,CASSTGGVYEQYF,TGTGCCAGCTCGACCGGGGGGGTATACGAGCAGTACTTC
TRBJ1-1,TRBD1,.,TRBV3-1,CASSQTRDRTLNTEAFF,TGTGCCAGCAGCCAGACCCGGGACAGGACCCTGAACACTGAAGCTTTCTTT
TRBJ1-2,.,many,TRBV4-3,CASSPGDFNYGYTF,TGCGCCAGCAGCCCTGGGGATTTTAACTATGGCTACACCTTC
TRBJ2-1,.,.,TRBV7-9,CASSRPSEQFF,TGTGCCAGCAGCCGCCCGTCTGAGCAGTTCTTC
TRBJ2-2,TRBD2,.,TRBV5-1,CASSLLAGAYTGELFF,TGCGCCAGCAGCTTACTAGCGGGGGCGTACACCGGGGAGCTGTTTTTT
TRBJ1-2,TRBD1,many,TRBV14,CASSSDRGARYTF,TGTGCCAGCAGCTCGGACAGGGGGGCGAGGTACACCTTC
TRBJ1-1,.,.,TRBV4-1,CASSQGDPKRAFF,TGCGCCAGCAGCCAAGGCGACCCTAAAAGAGCTTTCTTT
TRBJ2-2,TRBD1,.,TRBV20-1,CSARGAGQGVTGELFF,TGCAGTGCCCGAGGCGCGGGACAGGGGGTCACCGGGGAGCTGTTTTTT
TRBJ2-5,.,.,TRBV6-1,CASSELMALGGEQYF,TGTGCCAGCAGTGAATTGATGGCCTTAGGAGGGGAGCAGTACTTC
TRBJ2-5,TRBD2,.,TRBV7-9,CASSVSGGGQETQYF,TGTGCCAGCAGTGTGAGCGGGGGAGGGCAAGAGACCCAGTACTTC
TRBJ2-2,.,.,TRBV5-5,CASSLGGVGVTGELFF,TGTGCCAGCAGCTTGGGCGGGGTTGGCGTCACCGGGGAGCTGTTTTTT